The source of this TCR beta chain is a study of shared T cell receptors in the human thymus. The protocol was immunoSEQ multiplex PCR, while the TCRdb copy is restricted to in-frame clones and leaves out a portion. The sample lists hundreds of thousands of clones, about 87% occurring once. CDR1 and CDR2 (germline): PRHDT, FYEKMQ (reference sequence). This CDR3 has 15 residues. V lost 5 bases and J lost 2, with 16 bases in between. The data also belong to a second study, concerning human thymus T cells.

Sequences were obtained from thymocytes. This clonotype was obtained from a boy less than two years old with a congenital heart defect. The chain uses TRBV13 and TRBJ2-7; D ambiguous. The CDR3 loop reads CASSPQAVLPYEQYF. DNA of the CDR3: TGTGCCAGCAGCCCCCAGGCCGTCTTGCCCTACGAGCAGTACTTC.